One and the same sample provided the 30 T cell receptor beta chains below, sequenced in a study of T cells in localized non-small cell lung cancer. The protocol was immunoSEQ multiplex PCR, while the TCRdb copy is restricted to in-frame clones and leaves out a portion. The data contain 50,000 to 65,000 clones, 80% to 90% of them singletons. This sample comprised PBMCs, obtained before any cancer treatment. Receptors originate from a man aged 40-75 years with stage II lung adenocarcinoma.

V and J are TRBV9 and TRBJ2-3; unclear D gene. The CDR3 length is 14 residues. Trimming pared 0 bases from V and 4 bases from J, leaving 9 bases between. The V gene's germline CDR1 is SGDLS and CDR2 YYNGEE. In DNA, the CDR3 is TGTGCCAGCAGCGTAGTATCTGGGGCAGATACGCAGTATTTT. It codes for CASSVVSGADTQYF.

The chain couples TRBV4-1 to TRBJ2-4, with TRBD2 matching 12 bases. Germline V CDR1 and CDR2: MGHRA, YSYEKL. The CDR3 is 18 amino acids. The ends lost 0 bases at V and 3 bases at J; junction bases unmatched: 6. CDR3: CASSQDGGLAGFKNIQYF. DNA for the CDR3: TGCGCCAGCAGCCAAGATGGTGGACTAGCGGGATTCAAAAACATTCAGTACTTC.

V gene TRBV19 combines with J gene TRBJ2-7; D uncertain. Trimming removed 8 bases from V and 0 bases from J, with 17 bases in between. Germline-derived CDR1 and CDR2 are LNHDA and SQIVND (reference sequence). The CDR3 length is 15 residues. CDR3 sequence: CASAPSSVSSYEQYF. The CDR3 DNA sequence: TGTGCCAGTGCACCCTCCAGCGTGAGCTCCTACGAGCAGTACTTC. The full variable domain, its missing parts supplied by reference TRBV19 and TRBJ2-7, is DGGITQSPKYLFRKEGQNVTLSCEQNLNHDAMYWYRQDPGQGLRLIYYSQIVNDFQKGDIAEGYSVSREKKESFPLTVTSAQKNPTAFYLCASAPSSVSSYEQYFGPGTRLTVT.

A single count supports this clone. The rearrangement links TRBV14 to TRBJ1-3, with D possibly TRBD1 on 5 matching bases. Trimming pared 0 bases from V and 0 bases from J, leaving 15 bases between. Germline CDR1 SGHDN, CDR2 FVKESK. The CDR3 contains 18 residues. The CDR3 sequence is CASSQDWDRRTSGNTIYF. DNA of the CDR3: TGTGCCAGCAGCCAAGATTGGGACCGACGGACCTCTGGAAACACCATATATTTT.

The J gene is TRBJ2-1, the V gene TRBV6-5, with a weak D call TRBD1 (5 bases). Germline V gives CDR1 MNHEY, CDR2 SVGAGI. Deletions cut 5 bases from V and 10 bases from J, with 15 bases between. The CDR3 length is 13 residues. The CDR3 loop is CASSAGSHGEQFF. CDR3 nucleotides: TGTGCCAGCAGTGCAGGGTCCCACGGAGAGCAGTTCTTC.

CDR3 DNA sequence: TGTGCCAGCAGCTTTACAGGACGGAACACTGAAGCTTTCTTT. It yields the protein CASSFTGRNTEAFF. The J gene is TRBJ1-1, the V gene TRBV7-2; D is possibly TRBD1 (5 bases). Germline V lookup: CDR1 SGHTA, CDR2 FQGNSA. CDR3 length equals 14 residues. The V and J ends lost 3 bases and 1 base respectively, with 9 bases between them. Filled out from reference TRBV7-2 and TRBJ1-1, the complete variable domain reads GAGVSQSPSNKVTEKGKDVELRCDPISGHTALYWYRQSLGQGLEFLIYFQGNSAPDKSGLPSDRFSAERTGGSVSTLTIQRTQQEDSAVYLCASSFTGRNTEAFFGQGTRLTVV.

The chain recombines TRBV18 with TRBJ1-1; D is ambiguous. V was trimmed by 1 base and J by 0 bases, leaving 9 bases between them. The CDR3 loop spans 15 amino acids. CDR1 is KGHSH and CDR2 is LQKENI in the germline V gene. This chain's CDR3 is CASSPQEAVNTEAFF. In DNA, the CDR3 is TGTGCCAGCTCACCACAAGAAGCGGTGAACACTGAAGCTTTCTTT.

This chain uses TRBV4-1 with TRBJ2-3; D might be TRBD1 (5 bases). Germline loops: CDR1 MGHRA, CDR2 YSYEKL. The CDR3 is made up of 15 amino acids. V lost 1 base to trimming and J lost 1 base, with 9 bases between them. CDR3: CASSQGGWGTDTQYF. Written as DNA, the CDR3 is TGCGCCAGCAGCCAAGGGGGCTGGGGCACAGATACGCAGTATTTT.

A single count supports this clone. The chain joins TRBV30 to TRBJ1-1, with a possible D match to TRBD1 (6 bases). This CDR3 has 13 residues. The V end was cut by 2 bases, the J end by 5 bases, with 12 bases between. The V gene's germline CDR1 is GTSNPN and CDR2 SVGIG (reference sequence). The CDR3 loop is CAWSLDRSTEAFF. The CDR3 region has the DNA TGTGCCTGGAGTCTTGACAGGTCGACTGAAGCTTTCTTT.

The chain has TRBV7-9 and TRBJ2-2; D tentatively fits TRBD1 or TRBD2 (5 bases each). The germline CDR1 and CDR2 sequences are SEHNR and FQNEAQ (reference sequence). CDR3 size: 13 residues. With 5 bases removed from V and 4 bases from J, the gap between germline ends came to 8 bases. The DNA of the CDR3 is TGTGCCAGCAGCAGAGGGACCACCGGGGAGCTGTTTTTT. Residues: CASSRGTTGELFF. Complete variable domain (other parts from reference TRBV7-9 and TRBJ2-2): DTGVSQNPRHKITKRGQNVTFRCDPISEHNRLYWYRQTLGQGPEFLTYFQNEAQLEKSRLLSDRFSAERPKGSFSTLEIQRTEQGDSAMYLCASSRGTTGELFFGEGSRLTVL.

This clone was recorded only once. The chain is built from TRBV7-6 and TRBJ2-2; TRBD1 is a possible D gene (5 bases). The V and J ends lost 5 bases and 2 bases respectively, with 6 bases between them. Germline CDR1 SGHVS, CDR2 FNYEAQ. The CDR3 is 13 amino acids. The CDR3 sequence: CASSRGNTGELFF. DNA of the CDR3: TGTGCCAGCAGCAGGGGAAACACCGGGGAGCTGTTTTTT.

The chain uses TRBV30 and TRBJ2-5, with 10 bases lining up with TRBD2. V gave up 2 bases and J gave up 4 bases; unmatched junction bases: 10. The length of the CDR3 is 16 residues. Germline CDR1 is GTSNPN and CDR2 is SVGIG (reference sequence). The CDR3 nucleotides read TGTGCCTGGAGTCCCTCTCTAGCGGGAGTCTCAGAGACCCAGTACTTC. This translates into CAWSPSLAGVSETQYF. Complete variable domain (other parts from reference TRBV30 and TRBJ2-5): SQTIHQWPATLVQPVGSPLSLECTVEGTSNPNLYWYRQAAGRGLQLLFYSVGIGQISSEVPQNLSASRPQDRQFILSSKKLLLSDSGFYLCAWSPSLAGVSETQYFGPGTRLLVL.

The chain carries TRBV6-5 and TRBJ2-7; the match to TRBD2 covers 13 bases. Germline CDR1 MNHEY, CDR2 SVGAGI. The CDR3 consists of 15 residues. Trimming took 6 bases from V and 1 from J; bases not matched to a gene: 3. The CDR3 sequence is CASRRTSGGSYEQYF. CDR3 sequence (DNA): TGTGCCAGCAGAAGGACTAGCGGGGGATCCTACGAGCAGTACTTC.

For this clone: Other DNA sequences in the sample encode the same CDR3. The CDR3 loop reads CASSSRDTQYF. The CDR3 DNA follows: TGTGCCAGCAGCTCGAGAGATACGCAGTATTTT. V gene TRBV7-8 combines with J gene TRBJ2-3; D is ambiguous. The CDR3 contains 11 residues. The ends were cut back, 4 bases at V and 5 bases at J, with 4 bases in the middle. CDR1 is SGHVS and CDR2 is FQNEAQ in the germline V gene.

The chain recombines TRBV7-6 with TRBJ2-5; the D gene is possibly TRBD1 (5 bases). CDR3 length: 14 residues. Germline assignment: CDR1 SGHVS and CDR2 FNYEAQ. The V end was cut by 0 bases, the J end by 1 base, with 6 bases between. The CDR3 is CASSLAGVQETQYF. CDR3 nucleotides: TGTGCCAGCAGCTTAGCAGGGGTCCAAGAGACCCAGTACTTC.

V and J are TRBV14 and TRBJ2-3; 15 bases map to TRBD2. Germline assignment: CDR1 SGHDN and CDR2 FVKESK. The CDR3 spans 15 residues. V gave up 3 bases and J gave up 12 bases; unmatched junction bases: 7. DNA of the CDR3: TGTGCCAGCAGCCACGGACTAGCGGGAGGGCCCGCACAGTATTTT. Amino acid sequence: CASSHGLAGGPAQYF.

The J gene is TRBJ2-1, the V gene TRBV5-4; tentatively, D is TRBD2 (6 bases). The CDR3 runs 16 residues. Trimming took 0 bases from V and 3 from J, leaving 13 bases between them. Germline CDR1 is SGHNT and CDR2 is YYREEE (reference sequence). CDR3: CASSLASGSYYNEQFF. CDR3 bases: TGTGCCAGCAGCTTGGCCAGCGGGTCGTACTACAATGAGCAGTTCTTC.

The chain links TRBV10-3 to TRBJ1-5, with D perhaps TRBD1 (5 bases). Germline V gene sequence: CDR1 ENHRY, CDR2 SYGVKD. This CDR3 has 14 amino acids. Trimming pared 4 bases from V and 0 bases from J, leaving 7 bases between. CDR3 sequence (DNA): TGTGCCATCAGTGGACAGCCTAGCAATCAGCCCCAGCATTTT. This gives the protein CAISGQPSNQPQHF.

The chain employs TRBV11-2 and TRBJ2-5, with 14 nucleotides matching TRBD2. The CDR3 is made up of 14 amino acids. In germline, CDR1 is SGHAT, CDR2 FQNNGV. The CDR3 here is CASGLAGGQETQYF. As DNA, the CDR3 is TGTGCGAGCGGACTAGCGGGGGGTCAAGAGACCCAGTACTTC.

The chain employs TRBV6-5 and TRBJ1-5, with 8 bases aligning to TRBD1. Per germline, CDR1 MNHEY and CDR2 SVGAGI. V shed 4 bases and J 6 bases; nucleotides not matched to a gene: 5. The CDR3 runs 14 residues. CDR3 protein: CASSFTGGGQPQHF. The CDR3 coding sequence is TGTGCCAGCAGTTTTACAGGGGGAGGTCAGCCCCAGCATTTT.

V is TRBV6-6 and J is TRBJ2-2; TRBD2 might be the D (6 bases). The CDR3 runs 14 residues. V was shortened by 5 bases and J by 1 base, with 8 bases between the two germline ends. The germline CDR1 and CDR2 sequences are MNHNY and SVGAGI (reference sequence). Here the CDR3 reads CASSTSWNTGELFF. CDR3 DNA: TGTGCCAGCAGTACTAGCTGGAACACCGGGGAGCTGTTTTTT.

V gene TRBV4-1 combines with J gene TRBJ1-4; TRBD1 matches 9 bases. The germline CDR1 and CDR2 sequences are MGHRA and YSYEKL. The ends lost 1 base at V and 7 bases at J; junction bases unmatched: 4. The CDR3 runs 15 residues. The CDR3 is CASSQGDRVGEKLFF. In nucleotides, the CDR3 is TGCGCCAGCAGCCAAGGGGACAGGGTCGGTGAAAAACTGTTTTTT.

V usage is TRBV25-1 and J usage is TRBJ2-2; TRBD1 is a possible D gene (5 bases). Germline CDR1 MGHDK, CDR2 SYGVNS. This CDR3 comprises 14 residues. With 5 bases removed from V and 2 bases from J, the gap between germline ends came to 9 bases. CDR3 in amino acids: CASSPRANTGELFF. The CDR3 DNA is TGTGCCAGCAGTCCCAGGGCCAACACCGGGGAGCTGTTTTTT. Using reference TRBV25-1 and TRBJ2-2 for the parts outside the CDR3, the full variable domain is EADIYQTPRYLVIGTGKKITLECSQTMGHDKMYWYQQDPGMELHLIHYSYGVNSTEKGDLSSESTVSRIRTEHFPLTLESARPSHTSQYLCASSPRANTGELFFGEGSRLTVL.

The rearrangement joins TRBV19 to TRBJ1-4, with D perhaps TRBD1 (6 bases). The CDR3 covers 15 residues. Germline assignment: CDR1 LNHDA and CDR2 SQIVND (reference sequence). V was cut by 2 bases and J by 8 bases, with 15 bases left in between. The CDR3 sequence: CASSIMGRGAEKLFF. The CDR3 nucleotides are TGTGCCAGTAGTATAATGGGACGGGGGGCAGAAAAACTGTTTTTT.

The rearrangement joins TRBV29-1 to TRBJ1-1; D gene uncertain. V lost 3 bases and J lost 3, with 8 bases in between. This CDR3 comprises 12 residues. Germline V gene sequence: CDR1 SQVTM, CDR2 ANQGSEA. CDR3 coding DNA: TGCAGCGTTGACCATGAAGACACTGAAGCTTTCTTT. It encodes CSVDHEDTEAFF. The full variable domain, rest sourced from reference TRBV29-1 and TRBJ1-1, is SAVISQKPSRDICQRGTSLTIQCQVDSQVTMMFWYRQQPGQSLTLIATANQGSEATYESGFVIDKFPISRPNLTFSTLTVSNMSPEDSSIYLCSVDHEDTEAFFGQGTRLTVV.

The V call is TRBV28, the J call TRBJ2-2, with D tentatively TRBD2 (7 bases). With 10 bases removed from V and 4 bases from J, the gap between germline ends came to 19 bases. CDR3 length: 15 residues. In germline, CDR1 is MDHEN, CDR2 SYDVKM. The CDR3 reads CATDRSGGSTGELFF. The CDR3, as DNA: TGTGCCACCGACCGCTCGGGGGGCAGCACCGGGGAGCTGTTTTTT.

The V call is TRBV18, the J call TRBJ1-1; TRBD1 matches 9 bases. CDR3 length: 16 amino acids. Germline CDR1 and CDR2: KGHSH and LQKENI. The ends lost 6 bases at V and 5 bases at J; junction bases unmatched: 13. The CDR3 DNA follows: TGTGCCAGCTCTCTTAATTCACAGGGGGCGGGGACTGAAGCTTTCTTT. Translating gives CASSLNSQGAGTEAFF.

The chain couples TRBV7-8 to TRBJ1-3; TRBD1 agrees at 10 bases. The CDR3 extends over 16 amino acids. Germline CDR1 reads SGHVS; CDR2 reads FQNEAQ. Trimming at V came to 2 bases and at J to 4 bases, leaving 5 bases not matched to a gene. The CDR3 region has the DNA TGTGCCAGCAGCTTAACCGGGACAGGGGACGGAAACACCATATATTTT. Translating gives CASSLTGTGDGNTIYF.

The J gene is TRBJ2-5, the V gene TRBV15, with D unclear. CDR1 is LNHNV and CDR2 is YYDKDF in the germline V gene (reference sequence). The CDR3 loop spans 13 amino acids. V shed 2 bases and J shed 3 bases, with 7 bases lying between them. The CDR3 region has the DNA TGTGCCACCAGCAGATCCGTAAAAGAGACCCAGTACTTC. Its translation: CATSRSVKETQYF.

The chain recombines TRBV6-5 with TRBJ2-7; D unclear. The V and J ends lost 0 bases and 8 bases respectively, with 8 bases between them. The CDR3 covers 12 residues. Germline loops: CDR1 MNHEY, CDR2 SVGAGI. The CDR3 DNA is TGTGCCAGCAGTTACTCGAATGGGAAGCAGTACTTC. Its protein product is CASSYSNGKQYF.